This TCR beta chain was identified in a study of regulatory T cells in long-lasting Graves disease. Study-wide results and caveats: The study found TRBV28, TRBJ1-2 and TRBJ2-5 favored in persistent disease. Lower TCR diversity was seen in persistent Graves' patients than in newly diagnosed ones.

V lost 3 bases to trimming and J lost 0 bases, with 8 bases between them. Germline assignment: CDR1 SGHVS and CDR2 FQNEAQ. This CDR3 is built from 14 residues. The time point denotes: newly diagnosed GD, antithyroid drugs for less than 3 months. Making the TCR library involved RNA that had been extracted from PBMCs. This clonotype was seen more than once but under ten times. Its antigen is unidentified. According to the study, TCR beta libraries were built with iRepertoire HTBI primers and CDR3-region Arm-PCR. TCRdb re-called the multiplex PCR reads with MiXCR, one entry per CDR3 protein. The table lists 400,000 to 650,000 distinct CDR3 sequences, about 16% of them singletons. This sample was also put to use in a study of T cells in Graves' hyperthyroidism and ophthalmopathy. That investigation notes: Researchers ran a first-round RT-PCR on the TCR CDR3 using the HTBI primer set.

The source of this sequence is a woman aged 40 to 65 with Graves disease. The sequencing here drew on peripheral blood mononuclear cells (PBMCs), taken at new diagnosis, from a patient treated with antithyroid drugs. V usage is TRBV7-8 and J usage is TRBJ1-1; D is unclear. CDR3 in DNA: TGTGCCAGCAGCTTCGATGAAATGAACACTGAAGCTTTCTTT. Translating gives CASSFDEMNTEAFF.